One sample yielded the 4 T cell receptor beta chains listed below, sequenced in a study of blood T cell repertoires in COVID-19 (dated by TCRdb to 2020 to 2021). The library was obtained by the immunoSEQ multiplex PCR assay. This is the immuneACCESS table as TCRdb keeps it, with only in-frame sequences that have V and J called. A part of the clones is gone; compared with another copy, unresolved V genes explain less than half, and the rest is unexplained. This sample has about 140,000 clones in its table, and around four fifths of those were observed once. The biggest ten clones account for 4% of the sample. The source material was peripheral blood. The source of these receptors is a woman older than 75 with acute or convalescent COVID-19.

V and J are TRBV18 and TRBJ1-1; D gene unclear. CDR1 and CDR2 from the germline V gene are KGHSH and LQKENI. Trimming stripped 10 bases from V and 0 bases from J, with 9 bases between. The CDR3 has 12 residues. The CDR3 DNA reads as TGTGCCACCTCCAGGTTGAACACTGAAGCTTTCTTT. Translated: CATSRLNTEAFF. Combining the CDR3 with reference TRBV18 and TRBJ1-1 gives the whole variable domain NAGVMQNPRHLVRRRGQEARLRCSPMKGHSHVYWYRQLPEEGLKFMVYLQKENIIDESGMPKERFSAEFPKEGPSILRIQQVVRGDSAAYFCATSRLNTEAFFGQGTRLTVV.

This clone was seen only a few times. V gene TRBV19 combines with J gene TRBJ1-1, with 8 bases matching TRBD1. The CDR3 contains 14 residues. Trimming took 4 bases from V and 6 from J; bases not matched to a gene: 7. Per the germline V gene, CDR1 is LNHDA and CDR2 is SQIVND (reference sequence). In DNA form, the CDR3 reads TGTGCCAGTAGTAGCCCACAGGGGGGCCCTGAAGCTTTCTTT. This sequence encodes CASSSPQGGPEAFF.

The CDR3, as DNA: TGCGCCAGCAGCTTGGTGTCAGGGGGGTCACCCCTCCACTTT. It is translated as CASSLVSGGSPLHF. The rearrangement links TRBV5-1 to TRBJ1-6; 7 bases align to TRBD1. The ends lost 0 bases at V and 10 bases at J; junction bases unmatched: 4. Germline V CDR1 and CDR2: SGHRS, YFSETQ. This CDR3 region has 14 residues.

The rearrangement uses TRBV5-8 and TRBJ2-3; 8 positions agree with TRBD2. CDR1 is SGHTS and CDR2 is YDEGEE in the germline V gene. Germline trimming cut 0 bases from V and 5 bases from J; bases unmatched to any gene: 5. The CDR3 covers 15 residues. CDR3 residues: CASSLDGREGDTQYF. The DNA for the CDR3 is TGTGCCAGCAGCTTGGACGGCCGGGAGGGAGATACGCAGTATTTT. Based on the CDR3 plus reference TRBV5-8 and TRBJ2-3, the full variable domain is EAGVTQSPTHLIKTRGQQATLRCSPISGHTSVYWYQQALGLGLQFLLWYDEGEERNRGNFPPRFSGRQFPNYSSELNVNALELEDSALYLCASSLDGREGDTQYFGPGTRLTVL.